The clone carrying this T cell receptor (beta chain) was picked up many times. Its specificity is not known. CDR1 is SGHTA, CDR2 FQGNSA, per germline. With 5 bases removed from V and 5 bases from J, the gap between germline ends came to 9 bases. This CDR3 has 12 residues. The data originate from a study of T cells in Graves' hyperthyroidism and ophthalmopathy. Across the whole study: The initial diagnosis was the point when peripheral blood was collected, ahead of any treatment.

Regarding the study as a whole: Ophthalmopathy cases were set apart from stable hyperthyroidism by a 13 V-J model. Ophthalmopathy prediction by the model preceded onset by a median approximately six months.

Researchers took RNA transcripts and amplified the TCR beta CDR3 regions from them. Carried out on the TCR CDR3, a first-round RT-PCR used the HTBI primer set. TCRdb analysed the multiplex PCR reads with MiXCR anew, one entry per CDR3 protein. The sample records 250,000 to 300,000 distinct CDR3 sequences, over 15% being singletons. The material sequenced was blood. This clonotype originated in a woman aged 55-70 years with Graves' ophthalmopathy. The rearrangement uses TRBV7-2 and TRBJ2-5; the D is unclear. The CDR3: CASSQSRETQYF. CDR3 bases: TGTGCCAGCAGCCAGAGTCGGGAGACCCAGTACTTC.